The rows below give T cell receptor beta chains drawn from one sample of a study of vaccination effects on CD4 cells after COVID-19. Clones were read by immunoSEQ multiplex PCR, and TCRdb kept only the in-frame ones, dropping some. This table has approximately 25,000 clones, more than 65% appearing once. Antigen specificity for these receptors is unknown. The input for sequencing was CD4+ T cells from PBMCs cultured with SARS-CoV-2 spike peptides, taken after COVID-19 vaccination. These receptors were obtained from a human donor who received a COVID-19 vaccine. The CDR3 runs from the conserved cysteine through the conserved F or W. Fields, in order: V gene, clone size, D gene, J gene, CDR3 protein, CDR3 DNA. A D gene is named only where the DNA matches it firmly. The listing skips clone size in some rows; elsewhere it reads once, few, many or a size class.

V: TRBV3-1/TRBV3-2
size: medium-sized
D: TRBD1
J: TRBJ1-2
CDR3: CASSFWDSQAGYTF
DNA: TGTGCCAGCAGCTTCTGGGACAGTCAGGCTGGCTACACCTTC

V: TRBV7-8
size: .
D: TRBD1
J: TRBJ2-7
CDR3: CASSFRDRGYEQYF
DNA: TGTGCCAGCAGCTTCAGAGACAGGGGCTACGAGCAGTACTTC

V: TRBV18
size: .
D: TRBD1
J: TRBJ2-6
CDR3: CASSPGDRAPVLTF
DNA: TGTGCCAGCTCACCTGGGGACAGGGCGCCCGTCCTGACTTTC

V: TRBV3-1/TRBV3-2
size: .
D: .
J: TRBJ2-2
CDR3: CASSQLGPGELFF
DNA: TGTGCCAGCAGCCAATTGGGGCCCGGGGAGCTGTTTTTT

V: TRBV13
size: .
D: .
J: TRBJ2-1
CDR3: CASSKGQSSYNEQFF
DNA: TGTGCCAGCAGCAAAGGGCAGAGCTCCTACAATGAGCAGTTCTTC

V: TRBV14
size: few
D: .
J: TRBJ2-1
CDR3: CASSQEWSSYNEQFF
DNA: TGTGCCAGCAGCCAAGAGTGGAGCTCCTACAATGAGCAGTTCTTC

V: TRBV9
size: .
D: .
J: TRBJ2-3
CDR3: CASSVGLTGDTQYF
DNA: TGTGCCAGCAGCGTTGGACTCACAGGAGATACGCAGTATTTT

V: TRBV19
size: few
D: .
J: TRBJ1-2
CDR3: CASTIIGSGGTNYGYTF
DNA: TGTGCCAGTACTATAATAGGGTCGGGGGGAACTAACTATGGCTACACCTTC

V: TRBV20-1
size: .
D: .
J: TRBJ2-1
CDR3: CSASETSGHNEQFF
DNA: TGCAGTGCTAGTGAGACGAGCGGACACAATGAGCAGTTCTTC

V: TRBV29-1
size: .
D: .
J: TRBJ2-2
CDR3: CSVGDGSLTGELFF
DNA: TGCAGCGTGGGGGACGGGTCTTTGACAGGGGAGCTGTTTTTT

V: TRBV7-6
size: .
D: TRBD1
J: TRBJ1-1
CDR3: CASSLVGTGNTEAFF
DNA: TGTGCCAGCAGCTTAGTGGGGACAGGGAACACTGAAGCTTTCTTT

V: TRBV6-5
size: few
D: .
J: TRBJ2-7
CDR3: CATKRVNTEQYF
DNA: TGTGCCACCAAAAGGGTTAACACCGAGCAGTACTTC